What follows is one T cell receptor (beta chain) and its context. Antigen: not known. Sequence at one end of the junction differs from germline and may be a read error. The sample comes from a study of cytomegalovirus exposure and HLA in healthy donors. Study outcomes and limitations: Most TCR sequences were seen very rarely across donors, but some public TCRs occurred in many. Analysis performed later found roughly 18,000 TCR beta sequences associated with HLA alleles at 0.05 false discovery rate.

The primer mix had 60 Vbeta and 13 Jbeta primers. The assay was immunoSEQ multiplex PCR, and TCRdb's table has in-frame clones only and misses some. Seen here are approximately 150,000 clones, around 81% observed once, and the top ten hold around 1.5%. This CDR3 region has 16 residues. Germline V CDR1 and CDR2: WNHNN, SYGVQD (reference sequence). The specimen was PBMCs. The J gene is TRBJ2-4, the V gene TRBV10-1, with 9 nucleotides matching TRBD2. The sequence was obtained from a middle-aged man in good health and CMV-seronegative. The chain's CDR3 is CASSEGGGGEENSQYF. The CDR3 DNA reads as TGCGCCAGCAGTGAAGGAGGCGGGGGGGAGGAGAACAGTCAGTACTTC.